This T cell receptor beta chain was captured in a study of a mutant IDH1 vaccine in newly diagnosed glioma. As for the study in general: Patients were given eight vaccinations, scheduled in weeks 1, 3, 5, 7, 11, 15, 19 and 23. The initiation of vaccination occurred 4-6 weeks after radiotherapy alone, or with temozolomide cycles. Study-wide results and caveats: Variations in leading peripheral T cell clonotypes appeared to have no connection with pseudoprogression.

TCRdb's table, derived via immunoSEQ multiplex PCR, lists solely in-frame clones and lacks some. The sample carries under 150,000 clones, 90% recorded once. Germline CDR1 PRHDT, CDR2 FYEKMQ (reference sequence). This CDR3 region has 12 residues. V lost 3 bases and J lost 3, with 5 bases in between. With respect to this clone: What it binds is not known.

Time point in this sample: week 11, during vaccination. Vaccine doses each comprised 300 ug of mutant IDH1 20-mer peptide, with topical imiquimod. The V and J genes are TRBV13 and TRBJ1-1; D gene uncertain. The TCR was taken from a woman aged 50 to 60 with glioma. This material consisted of PBMCs, taken from a glioma patient whose treatment included an IDH1 peptide vaccine. CDR3: CASSFQDTEAFF. CDR3 nucleotides: TGTGCCAGCAGCTTCCAGGACACTGAAGCTTTCTTT.